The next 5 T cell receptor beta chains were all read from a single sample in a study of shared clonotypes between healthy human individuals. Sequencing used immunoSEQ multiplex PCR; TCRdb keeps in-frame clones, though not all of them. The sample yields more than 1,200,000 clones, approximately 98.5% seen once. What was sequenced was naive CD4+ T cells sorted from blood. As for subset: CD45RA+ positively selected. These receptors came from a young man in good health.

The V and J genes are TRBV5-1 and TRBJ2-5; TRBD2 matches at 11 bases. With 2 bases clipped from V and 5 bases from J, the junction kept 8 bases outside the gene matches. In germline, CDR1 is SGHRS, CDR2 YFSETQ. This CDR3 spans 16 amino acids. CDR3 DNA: TGCGCCAGCAGCTTTACTAGCGGGAGTGGTACTGAGACCCAGTACTTC. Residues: CASSFTSGSGTETQYF.

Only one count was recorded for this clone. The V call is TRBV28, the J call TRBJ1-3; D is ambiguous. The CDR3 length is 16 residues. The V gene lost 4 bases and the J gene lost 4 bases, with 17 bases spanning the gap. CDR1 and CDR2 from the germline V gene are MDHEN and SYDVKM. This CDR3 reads CASSSNSWVPGNTIYF. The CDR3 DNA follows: TGTGCCAGCAGTTCCAACAGTTGGGTTCCAGGAAACACCATATATTTT.

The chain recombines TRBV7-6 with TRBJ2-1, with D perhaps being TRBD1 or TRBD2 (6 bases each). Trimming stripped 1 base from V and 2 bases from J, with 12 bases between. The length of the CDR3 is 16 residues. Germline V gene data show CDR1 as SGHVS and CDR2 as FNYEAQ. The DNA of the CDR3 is TGTGCCAGCAGCTTAGTTGGAGGGGGGACCTACAATGAGCAGTTCTTC. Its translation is CASSLVGGGTYNEQFF.

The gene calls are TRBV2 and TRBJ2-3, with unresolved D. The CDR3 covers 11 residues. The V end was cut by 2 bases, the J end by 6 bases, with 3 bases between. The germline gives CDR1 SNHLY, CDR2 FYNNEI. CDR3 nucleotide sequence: TGTGCCAGCAGTGAAATGGATACGCAGTATTTT. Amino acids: CASSEMDTQYF.

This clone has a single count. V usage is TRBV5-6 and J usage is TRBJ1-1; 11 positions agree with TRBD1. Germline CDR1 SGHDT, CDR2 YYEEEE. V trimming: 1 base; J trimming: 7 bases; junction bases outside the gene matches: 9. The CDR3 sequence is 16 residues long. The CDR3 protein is CASSLRTGGWESEAFF. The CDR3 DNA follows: TGTGCCAGCAGCTTGCGGACAGGGGGCTGGGAGAGTGAAGCTTTCTTT. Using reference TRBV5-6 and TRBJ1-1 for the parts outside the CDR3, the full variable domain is DAGVTQSPTHLIKTRGQQVTLRCSPKSGHDTVSWYQQALGQGPQFIFQYYEEEERQRGNFPDRFSGHQFPNYSSELNVNALLLGDSALYLCASSLRTGGWESEAFFGQGTRLTVV.